The rows below give T cell receptor beta chains drawn from one sample of a study of blood T cell repertoires in COVID-19. Using immunoSEQ multiplex PCR, the repertoire was profiled, and TCRdb retains in-frame clones only, with some absent. The table has about 320,000 clones, approximately 88% seen once. The sequencing input was PBMCs or T cells enriched from blood (not recorded which). The source is a man aged 25-45 years who had recovered from COVID-19. CDR3s include the opening cysteine and the closing phenylalanine or tryptophan. Fields, in order: clone size, D gene, V gene, J gene, CDR3 DNA, CDR3 protein. A D gene is named only where the DNA matches it firmly. The listing skips clone size in some rows; elsewhere it reads once, few, many or a size class.

clone size: NA; D gene: TRBD1; V gene: TRBV5-8; J gene: TRBJ2-7; CDR3 DNA: TGTGCCAGCAGCTTACTAGGACAGGGGGCCCACGAGCAGTACTTC; CDR3 protein: CASSLLGQGAHEQYF
clone size: NA; D gene: TRBD1; V gene: TRBV5-1; J gene: TRBJ2-1; CDR3 DNA: TGCGCCAGCAGCTTTGGACAGGTATCCTACAATGAGCAGTTCTTC; CDR3 protein: CASSFGQVSYNEQFF
clone size: NA; D gene: TRBD1; V gene: TRBV28; J gene: TRBJ2-7; CDR3 DNA: TGTGCCAGCAGCCCCGGGACAGGGGGCCGGCACGAGCAGTACTTC; CDR3 protein: CASSPGTGGRHEQYF
clone size: NA; D gene: NA; V gene: TRBV24-1; J gene: TRBJ2-5; CDR3 DNA: TGTGCCACCAGTGTGGCGGGACCCGAGCAAGAGACCCAGTACTTC; CDR3 protein: CATSVAGPEQETQYF
clone size: NA; D gene: TRBD1; V gene: TRBV7-9; J gene: TRBJ2-3; CDR3 DNA: TGTGCCAGCAGCTTGAGGGGGACAGAATTCTCAGATACGCAGTATTTT; CDR3 protein: CASSLRGTEFSDTQYF
clone size: NA; D gene: NA; V gene: TRBV5-6; J gene: TRBJ2-3; CDR3 DNA: TGTGCCAGCAGCTTGGGACTTGACACAGATACGCAGTATTTT; CDR3 protein: CASSLGLDTDTQYF
clone size: NA; D gene: NA; V gene: TRBV21-1; J gene: TRBJ2-3; CDR3 DNA: TGTGCCAGCAGCAAACCGTCCCTAGCGGGGGGGGGTTTGGGCACAGATACGCAGTATTTT; CDR3 protein: CASSKPSLAGGGLGTDTQYF
clone size: NA; D gene: TRBD1; V gene: TRBV6-1; J gene: TRBJ1-2; CDR3 DNA: TGTGCCAGCAGTGAAGGGGGGACAGTCTATGGCTACACCTTC; CDR3 protein: CASSEGGTVYGYTF
clone size: NA; D gene: TRBD1; V gene: TRBV19; J gene: TRBJ1-6; CDR3 DNA: TGTGCCAGTAGTACCGACAGGGCGAGGTCACCCCTCCACTTT; CDR3 protein: CASSTDRARSPLHF
clone size: NA; D gene: TRBD1; V gene: TRBV5-5; J gene: TRBJ1-2; CDR3 DNA: TGTGCCAGCAGCTTGGAGGGGGCTTCGGGCTACACCTTC; CDR3 protein: CASSLEGASGYTF
clone size: once; D gene: NA; V gene: TRBV29-1; J gene: TRBJ2-3; CDR3 DNA: TGCAGCGTTGTAAGGGAGAGCACAGATACGCAGTATTTT; CDR3 protein: CSVVRESTDTQYF
clone size: NA; D gene: TRBD1; V gene: TRBV28; J gene: TRBJ2-1; CDR3 DNA: TGTGCCAGCAGTCCCTCCGGACAGGGTCACAATGAGCAGTTCTTC; CDR3 protein: CASSPSGQGHNEQFF
clone size: NA; D gene: NA; V gene: TRBV29-1; J gene: TRBJ1-5; CDR3 DNA: TGCAGCGTTGGGTCCAGTGACAATCAGCCCCAGCATTTT; CDR3 protein: CSVGSSDNQPQHF
clone size: few; D gene: NA; V gene: TRBV5-1; J gene: TRBJ2-1; CDR3 DNA: TGCGCCAGCAGAGACTCCGCCGGGGAGCAGTTCTTC; CDR3 protein: CASRDSAGEQFF
clone size: NA; D gene: NA; V gene: TRBV11-2; J gene: TRBJ2-2; CDR3 DNA: TGTGCCAGCAGCCAGGAGGGGACCGCGAGGACCGGGGAGCTGTTTTTT; CDR3 protein: CASSQEGTARTGELFF
clone size: NA; D gene: NA; V gene: TRBV6-5; J gene: TRBJ1-1; CDR3 DNA: TGTGCCAGCACTCCAGGGGAGGGCACTGAAGCTTTCTTT; CDR3 protein: CASTPGEGTEAFF
clone size: NA; D gene: TRBD1; V gene: TRBV11-3; J gene: TRBJ2-2; CDR3 DNA: TGTGCCAGCAGCCCGGGACAGCTGAACACCGGGGAGCTGTTTTTT; CDR3 protein: CASSPGQLNTGELFF
clone size: NA; D gene: TRBD1; V gene: TRBV30; J gene: TRBJ2-7; CDR3 DNA: TGTGCCTGGAGTGTACTGACAGGGGTTGGCGAGCAGTACTTC; CDR3 protein: CAWSVLTGVGEQYF
clone size: NA; D gene: NA; V gene: TRBV19; J gene: TRBJ2-1; CDR3 DNA: TGTGCCAGTAGTAGGCTAGCAATGGGCAATGAGCAGTTCTTC; CDR3 protein: CASSRLAMGNEQFF
clone size: NA; D gene: TRBD2; V gene: TRBV12-3/TRBV12-4; J gene: TRBJ2-6; CDR3 DNA: TGTGCCGGCGGGGGCTCTGGGGCCAACGTCCTGACTTTC; CDR3 protein: CAGGGSGANVLTF
clone size: once; D gene: NA; V gene: TRBV7-2; J gene: TRBJ1-6; CDR3 DNA: TGTGCCAGCAGCTTAGCTGCATACTATTCACCCCTCCACTTT; CDR3 protein: CASSLAAYYSPLHF
clone size: NA; D gene: TRBD2; V gene: TRBV27; J gene: TRBJ2-3; CDR3 DNA: TGTGCCAGCAGTTTAAGGAAGCGGGGCCAAGACTCAACTAGCACAGATACGCAGTATTTT; CDR3 protein: CASSLRKRGQDSTSTDTQYF
clone size: once; D gene: NA; V gene: TRBV27; J gene: TRBJ2-1; CDR3 DNA: TGTGCCAGCAGTTTTTGGGGGCGCTCCTACAATGAGCAGTTCTTC; CDR3 protein: CASSFWGRSYNEQFF
clone size: NA; D gene: NA; V gene: TRBV3-1/TRBV3-2; J gene: TRBJ1-2; CDR3 DNA: TGTGCCAGCAGCCAAGGGACATATGGCTACACCTTC; CDR3 protein: CASSQGTYGYTF
clone size: NA; D gene: TRBD2; V gene: TRBV4-2; J gene: TRBJ2-7; CDR3 DNA: TGTGCCAGCAGCCAGGGACTAGCGGGCTCCTACGAGCAATACTTC; CDR3 protein: CASSQGLAGSYEQYF
clone size: NA; D gene: NA; V gene: TRBV12-5; J gene: TRBJ2-3; CDR3 DNA: TGTGCTAGTGCAGCGGGCATGCCGGAAGATACGCAGTATTTT; CDR3 protein: CASAAGMPEDTQYF
clone size: NA; D gene: NA; V gene: TRBV28; J gene: TRBJ1-6; CDR3 DNA: TGTGCCAGCAGTATCACAGGGACAACTTTTAATTATAATTCACCCCTCCACTTT; CDR3 protein: CASSITGTTFNYNSPLHF
clone size: NA; D gene: TRBD1; V gene: TRBV9; J gene: TRBJ1-6; CDR3 DNA: TGTGCCAGCAGCCTTGGACAGGGGAGCTCACCCCTCCACTTT; CDR3 protein: CASSLGQGSSPLHF
clone size: NA; D gene: NA; V gene: TRBV19; J gene: TRBJ1-1; CDR3 DNA: TGTGCCAGTAGTTCCTACCGGGCGGGAGGTAGTGAAGCTTTCTTT; CDR3 protein: CASSSYRAGGSEAFF
clone size: NA; D gene: NA; V gene: TRBV2; J gene: TRBJ2-7; CDR3 DNA: TGTGCCAGCAGTGTTCAGGGTCGGTCCTACGAGCAGTACTTC; CDR3 protein: CASSVQGRSYEQYF
clone size: once; D gene: NA; V gene: TRBV15; J gene: TRBJ1-4; CDR3 DNA: TGTGCCACCAGCAGAGCAGGGTATGAAAAACTGTTTTTT; CDR3 protein: CATSRAGYEKLFF
clone size: NA; D gene: TRBD1; V gene: TRBV7-8; J gene: TRBJ1-6; CDR3 DNA: TGTGCCAGCAGCTTAGTAAGGGGGCGGGACTCACCCCTCCACTTT; CDR3 protein: CASSLVRGRDSPLHF
clone size: once; D gene: NA; V gene: TRBV6-5; J gene: TRBJ1-1; CDR3 DNA: TGTGCCAGCAGTTACTCGAGAAGGAGGAACACTGAAGCTTTCTTT; CDR3 protein: CASSYSRRRNTEAFF
clone size: NA; D gene: TRBD1; V gene: TRBV28; J gene: TRBJ1-1; CDR3 DNA: TGTGCCAGCACCAACCGGGACAGCGAAGCTTTCTTT; CDR3 protein: CASTNRDSEAFF
clone size: NA; D gene: NA; V gene: TRBV13; J gene: TRBJ2-1; CDR3 DNA: TGTGCCAGCAGCTTAGGGGCCAACAATGAGCAGTTCTTC; CDR3 protein: CASSLGANNEQFF
clone size: once; D gene: NA; V gene: TRBV5-5; J gene: TRBJ1-2; CDR3 DNA: TGTGCCAGCAGCAGTGACAGACCCTATGGCTACACCTTC; CDR3 protein: CASSSDRPYGYTF
clone size: NA; D gene: TRBD2; V gene: TRBV4-2; J gene: TRBJ2-5; CDR3 DNA: TGTGCCAGCAGCCAAGGATTAGCGGGGGGTTACCAAGAGACCCAGTACTTC; CDR3 protein: CASSQGLAGGYQETQYF
clone size: NA; D gene: NA; V gene: TRBV28; J gene: TRBJ1-6; CDR3 DNA: TGTGCCAGCAGTTGGGGGCGGGTGGATTCACCCCTCCACTTT; CDR3 protein: CASSWGRVDSPLHF
clone size: NA; D gene: NA; V gene: TRBV7-9; J gene: TRBJ1-1; CDR3 DNA: TGTGCCAGCAGCTCCACTTACACTGAAGCTTTCTTT; CDR3 protein: CASSSTYTEAFF
clone size: NA; D gene: NA; V gene: TRBV7-6; J gene: TRBJ2-1; CDR3 DNA: TGTGCCAGCAGCTTACCAGCGATCAGCTCCTACAATGAGCAGTTCTTC; CDR3 protein: CASSLPAISSYNEQFF
clone size: NA; D gene: NA; V gene: TRBV2; J gene: TRBJ2-7; CDR3 DNA: TGTGCCAGCACCCCCGGGGAGGAGCAGGACGAGCAGTACTTC; CDR3 protein: CASTPGEEQDEQYF
clone size: NA; D gene: NA; V gene: TRBV14; J gene: TRBJ2-2; CDR3 DNA: TGTGCCAGCAGCCCACTGAACACCGGGGAGCTGTTTTTT; CDR3 protein: CASSPLNTGELFF
clone size: once; D gene: NA; V gene: TRBV7-9; J gene: TRBJ1-3; CDR3 DNA: TGTGCCAGCAGCTCCCGGGGGGGGAACACCATATATTTT; CDR3 protein: CASSSRGGNTIYF
clone size: NA; D gene: TRBD2; V gene: TRBV4-2; J gene: TRBJ2-3; CDR3 DNA: TGTGCCAGCAGCCAAGCGGCCGAACTAGCGGGGGGGCGGGATACGCAGTATTTT; CDR3 protein: CASSQAAELAGGRDTQYF
clone size: NA; D gene: TRBD1; V gene: TRBV6-5; J gene: TRBJ2-7; CDR3 DNA: TGTGCCAGCAGTCTTACCGGGACAGAGACCTACGAGCAGTACTTC; CDR3 protein: CASSLTGTETYEQYF
clone size: NA; D gene: NA; V gene: TRBV9; J gene: TRBJ2-2; CDR3 DNA: TGTGCCAGCAGCGTAGTTCCGGGTCCGACCGGGGAGCTGTTTTTT; CDR3 protein: CASSVVPGPTGELFF
clone size: NA; D gene: NA; V gene: TRBV19; J gene: TRBJ1-2; CDR3 DNA: TGTGCCAGTAGTCCCGTGGAGTATGGCTACACCTTC; CDR3 protein: CASSPVEYGYTF
clone size: NA; D gene: TRBD2; V gene: TRBV9; J gene: TRBJ2-3; CDR3 DNA: TGTGCCAGCAGCGTAGACGGGGGGGCCTTTGATACGCAGTATTTT; CDR3 protein: CASSVDGGAFDTQYF
clone size: NA; D gene: NA; V gene: TRBV18; J gene: TRBJ2-2; CDR3 DNA: TGTGCCAGCTCACCGGGACATGTAATCTTCAAGCTGTTTTTT; CDR3 protein: CASSPGHVIFKLFF
clone size: NA; D gene: TRBD1; V gene: TRBV5-1; J gene: TRBJ1-6; CDR3 DNA: TGCGCCAGCAGCGAAGGGACAGGAGGGTCACCCCTCCACTTT; CDR3 protein: CASSEGTGGSPLHF
clone size: NA; D gene: NA; V gene: TRBV12-3/TRBV12-4; J gene: TRBJ2-2; CDR3 DNA: TGTGCCAGCAGAGACAGAAACACCGGGGAGCTGTTTTTT; CDR3 protein: CASRDRNTGELFF
clone size: NA; D gene: TRBD1; V gene: TRBV7-9; J gene: TRBJ1-1; CDR3 DNA: TGTGCCAGCAGCTTAGCGGGACAGATTGAAGCTTTCTTT; CDR3 protein: CASSLAGQIEAFF
clone size: once; D gene: TRBD1; V gene: TRBV4-2; J gene: TRBJ1-6; CDR3 DNA: TGTGCCAGCAGCGAGCGACAGGGGGACTACGGGAATTCACCCCTCCACTTT; CDR3 protein: CASSERQGDYGNSPLHF
clone size: NA; D gene: TRBD1; V gene: TRBV5-1; J gene: TRBJ2-3; CDR3 DNA: TGCGCCAGCAGCTCGGGACAGCCCACAGATACGCAGTATTTT; CDR3 protein: CASSSGQPTDTQYF
clone size: NA; D gene: TRBD1; V gene: TRBV6-5; J gene: TRBJ1-2; CDR3 DNA: TGTGCCAGCAGAGGACAGGGGGACTATGGCTACACCTTC; CDR3 protein: CASRGQGDYGYTF
clone size: NA; D gene: NA; V gene: TRBV7-9; J gene: TRBJ1-1; CDR3 DNA: TGTGCCAGCAGCTTACTAGGGGATGCTGAAGCTTTCTTT; CDR3 protein: CASSLLGDAEAFF
clone size: NA; D gene: NA; V gene: TRBV21-1; J gene: TRBJ2-6; CDR3 DNA: TGTGCCAGCAGCAAAAAACACAGGGTCGAACCCCTCTCTGGGGCCAACGTCCTGACTTTC; CDR3 protein: CASSKKHRVEPLSGANVLTF
clone size: NA; D gene: NA; V gene: TRBV6-8; J gene: TRBJ2-7; CDR3 DNA: TGTGCCAGCAGTTACCGTGAACAGCCCTACGAGCAGTACTTC; CDR3 protein: CASSYREQPYEQYF